The present T cell receptor beta chain was sequenced within a study of beta chain features in type 1 diabetes. CDR1 and CDR2 (germline): SGDLS, YYNGEE. The CDR3 spans 15 residues. The V segment lost 4 bases and the J segment 7 bases; nucleotides outside the gene matches: 10. As concerns this clone: The antigen remains undetermined.

Findings and limits, study-wide: In all four CD4+ subsets, TCRB CDR3 length was significantly, moderately reduced in type 1 diabetes.

All of the isolated RNA was reverse transcribed, so expressed TCRB transcripts were sequenced. The table came from immunoSEQ multiplex PCR; TCRdb's copy has only in-frame clones and leaves some out. Seen here are around 100,000 clones, approximately 30% observed once, and the top ten hold under 0.55%. The TCR originated in a woman aged 18-29 years with type 1 diabetes. This chain joins TRBV9 and TRBJ2-1, with TRBD1 identical over 8 bases. Sequencing input: central memory CD4+ T cells from blood. CDR3 residues: CASSIQGDSWNEQFF. The CDR3 DNA reads as TGTGCCAGCAGCATACAGGGGGACTCCTGGAATGAGCAGTTCTTC.